The 25 T cell receptor beta chains in this list originate from one sample, sequenced in a study of cytomegalovirus exposure and HLA in healthy donors. Amplification used 60 Vbeta primers and 13 Jbeta primers. Here immunoSEQ multiplex PCR was the method, and the copy in TCRdb shows in-frame clones only, minus some. This table holds over 150,000 clones, 70% to 90% found once. The sequenced sample was PBMCs. These receptors were obtained from a man between 25 and 39 years old in good health and CMV-seropositive.

The chain has TRBV18 and TRBJ2-4; D is perhaps TRBD2 (5 bases). The CDR3 extends over 14 amino acids. Trimming cost V 2 bases and J 0 bases, with 5 bases left between them. Germline CDR1 is KGHSH and CDR2 is LQKENI. The CDR3 protein is CASSPAGAKNIQYF. The CDR3 DNA follows: TGTGCCAGCTCACCAGCGGGAGCCAAAAACATTCAGTACTTC.

The V and J genes are TRBV30 and TRBJ1-4, with D perhaps TRBD1 (5 bases). This CDR3 comprises 15 residues. Trimming stripped 1 base from V and 3 bases from J, with 12 bases between. Per the germline V gene, CDR1 is GTSNPN and CDR2 is SVGIG (reference sequence). The DNA for the CDR3 is TGTGCCTGGAGTGGGATATCGGGGGCTAATGAAAAACTGTTTTTT. Residues: CAWSGISGANEKLFF.

This chain links TRBV11-3 with TRBJ2-7; D perhaps matches TRBD2 (5 bases). Trimming removed 3 bases at V and 1 base at J, with 10 bases between. The germline V gene encodes CDR1 SGHNT and CDR2 YENEEA. This CDR3 spans 14 amino acids. DNA of the CDR3: TGTGCCAGCAGCTTCCAAGCGGAGTCCTACGAGCAGTACTTC. This sequence encodes CASSFQAESYEQYF.

V gene TRBV5-4 combines with J gene TRBJ2-6; perhaps TRBD2 as D (5 bases). V shed 4 bases and J shed 0 bases, with 17 bases lying between them. Germline V CDR1 and CDR2: SGHNT, YYREEE (reference sequence). CDR3 length: 18 amino acids. The DNA for the CDR3 is TGTGCCAGCAGCCTGTCTCGGGGTCCTCGCTCTGGGGCCAACGTCCTGACTTTC. It encodes CASSLSRGPRSGANVLTF.

This sequence joins TRBV30 and TRBJ2-5, with a possible D match to TRBD1 (6 bases). The J call may be wrong; the DNA end is better matched by TRBJ2-7. The CDR3 extends over 14 amino acids. In germline, CDR1 is GTSNPN, CDR2 SVGIG (reference sequence). The CDR3 nucleotides read TGTGCCTGGAGTCCCGGACAGTATACCTACGAGCAGTACTTC. It codes for CAWSPGQYTYEQYF.

The chain joins TRBV2 to TRBJ2-7, with 10 bases fitting TRBD2. After removal of 4 bases from V and 2 bases from J, the junction contained 14 bases not matched to a gene. Germline assignment: CDR1 SNHLY and CDR2 FYNNEI. The CDR3 is made up of 18 amino acids. CDR3 region: CASSGGGLAGVGAYEQYV. For the CDR3, the DNA is TGTGCCAGCAGTGGGGGAGGTCTAGCGGGAGTCGGGGCCTACGAGCAGTACGTC.

The V and J genes are TRBV6-5 and TRBJ2-7; 7 bases line up with TRBD1. The CDR3 sequence is 13 residues long. V lost 2 bases to trimming and J lost 3 bases; unmatched junction nucleotides: 1. Germline V gene data show CDR1 as MNHEY and CDR2 as SVGAGI. The CDR3 protein is CASSYGTVYEQYF. The CDR3 DNA is TGTGCCAGCAGTTACGGGACAGTCTACGAGCAGTACTTC.

Note on this clone: A junction end diverges from the germline sequence, so it may reflect a read error. The rearrangement links TRBV7-9 to TRBJ1-2; 9 nucleotides match TRBD1. The V gene's germline CDR1 is SEHNR and CDR2 FQNEAQ (reference sequence). The CDR3 totals 13 residues. The CDR3 spells CSSSLGTGSGYTF. CDR3 sequence (DNA): TGTTCCAGCAGCTTAGGGACAGGGAGCGGCTACACCTTC. Variable domain in full (rest from reference TRBV7-9 and TRBJ1-2): DTGVSQNPRHKITKRGQNVTFRCDPISEHNRLYWYRQTLGQGPEFLTYFQNEAQLEKSRLLSDRFSAERPKGSFSTLEIQRTEQGDSAMYLCSSSLGTGSGYTFGSGTRLTVV.

The chain couples TRBV12-2 to TRBJ1-1; TRBD1, the table's D call, lacks a check against the DNA. TRBV12-2 is noted as a pseudogene. The CDR3 has 17 amino acids. In DNA form, the CDR3 reads TGTGCAAGTCGCTTAGTGCCAGGGGATTCCCCCCTCCCTGAAGCTTTCTTT. Its protein product is CASRLVPGDSPLPEAFF.

The chain has TRBV5-1 and TRBJ2-5; 7 bases fit TRBD1. Per germline, CDR1 SGHRS and CDR2 YFSETQ. V lost 0 bases, J lost 7 bases, and 9 bases stayed unmatched. The CDR3 loop spans 15 amino acids. CDR3 protein: CASSLGGQGVATQYF. As DNA, the CDR3 is TGCGCCAGCAGCTTGGGGGGTCAGGGGGTCGCGACCCAGTACTTC.

This chain links TRBV7-3 with TRBJ2-1; the D gene is possibly TRBD2 (5 bases). The CDR3 runs 14 residues. Trimming stripped 5 bases from V and 1 base from J, with 9 bases between. Germline CDR1 and CDR2: SGHTA and FQGTGA. The CDR3 region is CASSPGESYNEQFF. The DNA for the CDR3 is TGTGCCAGCAGCCCCGGGGAGTCCTACAATGAGCAGTTCTTC.

This chain joins TRBV7-2 and TRBJ1-2; 7 bases align to TRBD1. Germline CDR1 is SGHTA and CDR2 is FQGNSA. This CDR3 spans 13 amino acids. The V and J ends lost 5 bases and 2 bases, in that order; junction bases with no gene match: 2. CDR3 coding DNA: TGTGCCAGCAGCGTGGGACAGAACTATGGCTACACCTTC. This codes for CASSVGQNYGYTF.

This clone was seen only a few times. The J gene is TRBJ1-2, the V gene TRBV4-3; 7 bases line up with TRBD1. Germline V gives CDR1 LGHNA, CDR2 YSLEER. The CDR3 extends over 15 amino acids. The ends lost 0 bases at V and 6 bases at J; junction bases unmatched: 7. CDR3 DNA: TGCGCCAGCAGCCAAGACTTCTCTGACAGGGATGGCTACACCTTC. This gives the protein CASSQDFSDRDGYTF.

In regard to this clone: An end of the junction differs from the germline gene, which may be a read error. The chain carries TRBV7-9 and TRBJ1-2, with 10 bases lining up with TRBD1. The CDR3 has 16 amino acids. The germline CDR1 and CDR2 sequences are SEHNR and FQNEAQ (reference sequence). This CDR3 is CSSSLAWDRGMNGYTF. CDR3 DNA sequence: TGTTCCAGCAGCTTAGCATGGGACAGGGGCATGAATGGCTACACCTTC.

The rearrangement links TRBV27 to TRBJ2-2; D is unresolved. Trimming took off 6 bases at V and 6 bases at J, with 5 bases between the two ends. Germline loops: CDR1 MNHEY, CDR2 SMNVEV (reference sequence). This CDR3 region has 11 residues. As DNA, the CDR3 is TGTGCCAGCAGGGGCTCCGGGGAGCTGTTTTTT. Translated, it gives CASRGSGELFF.

This chain joins TRBV29-1 and TRBJ2-1; unclear D gene. The V gene's germline CDR1 is SQVTM and CDR2 ANQGSEA. The CDR3 runs 12 residues. Trimming took off 4 bases at V and 1 base at J, with 5 bases between the two ends. Here the CDR3 reads CSVGTSYNEQFF. The CDR3 DNA reads TGCAGCGTTGGTACATCCTACAATGAGCAGTTCTTC.

The rearrangement joins TRBV27 to TRBJ1-4, with D hard to call. The ends were cut back, 2 bases at V and 2 bases at J, with 6 bases in the middle. CDR3 length: 14 amino acids. Germline V lookup: CDR1 MNHEY, CDR2 SMNVEV (reference sequence). The CDR3 DNA reads TGTGCCAGCAGTTTACTCGGGACTAATGAAAAACTGTTTTTT. Its translation: CASSLLGTNEKLFF.

In this sample, this clone turned up once. The chain joins TRBV7-3 to TRBJ2-1, with 10 bases identical to TRBD2. J gave up 4 bases and V 3 bases, and 3 bases lay outside the gene matches. The CDR3 length is 15 residues. Per germline, CDR1 SGHTA and CDR2 FQGTGA. CDR3 bases: TGTGCCAGCAGCTTCGGACTAGCGGATTACAATGAGCAGTTCTTC. As protein: CASSFGLADYNEQFF.

This rearrangement joins TRBV7-2 to TRBJ2-7; 11 nucleotides match TRBD2. Germline V gives CDR1 SGHTA, CDR2 FQGNSA. The length of the CDR3 is 15 residues. Unmatched junction bases numbered 4, after V lost 1 base and J lost 5 bases. CDR3 DNA sequence: TGTGCCAGCAGCTTAGGGCTAGCGGGAGGAAACGAGCAGTACTTC. Protein: CASSLGLAGGNEQYF.

This rearrangement joins TRBV2 to TRBJ1-6; D is uncertain. In germline, CDR1 is SNHLY, CDR2 FYNNEI. This CDR3 contains 12 residues. V lost 7 bases and J lost 7, with 8 bases in between. This chain's CDR3 is CASTVPNSPLHF. The CDR3, as DNA: TGTGCCAGCACAGTCCCCAATTCACCCCTCCACTTT.

This clone was detected only a few times. The chain has TRBV5-6 and TRBJ1-1; D remains unclear. The CDR3 has 17 residues. Germline lookup yields CDR1 SGHDT and CDR2 YYEEEE. Trimming removed 4 bases at V and 0 bases at J, with 19 bases between. CDR3 amino acids: CASSPRARSSMNTEAFF. In DNA, the CDR3 is TGTGCCAGCAGCCCGCGGGCCCGCAGCAGCATGAACACTGAAGCTTTCTTT.

The chain employs TRBV5-4 and TRBJ2-1; D remains ambiguous. Germline-derived CDR1 and CDR2 are SGHNT and YYREEE (reference sequence). V was pared by 0 bases and J by 5 bases, with 3 bases between. The CDR3 sequence is 12 residues long. The CDR3 DNA sequence: TGTGCCAGCAGCTTGGTTAACAATGAGCAGTTCTTC. Its protein product is CASSLVNNEQFF. Based on the CDR3 plus reference TRBV5-4 and TRBJ2-1, the full variable domain is ETGVTQSPTHLIKTRGQQVTLRCSSQSGHNTVSWYQQALGQGPQFIFQYYREEENGRGNFPPRFSGLQFPNYSSELNVNALELDDSALYLCASSLVNNEQFFGPGTRLTVL.

The chain employs TRBV9 and TRBJ1-1, with TRBD1 matching over 9 bases. Germline-derived CDR1 and CDR2 are SGDLS and YYNGEE. CDR3 size: 16 residues. With V trimmed by 0 bases and J by 3 bases, 6 bases remained unmatched. The CDR3 coding sequence is TGTGCCAGCAGCGTAGCCCGGGACAGGGTCGACACTGAAGCTTTCTTT. Protein sequence: CASSVARDRVDTEAFF.

The rearrangement uses TRBV7-2 and TRBJ2-3, with 10 bases lining up with TRBD1. V lost 5 bases and J lost 3; bases outside the gene matches: 5. Looked up from germline, CDR1 is SGHTA and CDR2 is FQGNSA. The CDR3 has 15 residues. In DNA, the CDR3 is TGTGCCAGCAGCCGACAGGGGGCTCCGACAGATACGCAGTATTTT. Its protein is CASSRQGAPTDTQYF.

With regard to this clone: Because it lacks the conserved phenylalanine or tryptophan at the end, this CDR3 is likely a read error. The chain couples TRBV7-8 to TRBJ2-2; TRBD1 aligns across 7 bases. J was trimmed by 4 bases and V by 5 bases; bases with no gene match: 7. CDR3 length: 15 amino acids. The germline gives CDR1 SGHVS, CDR2 FQNEAQ. CDR3 amino acids: CASSPGTAITGELFS. The CDR3 DNA is TGTGCCAGCAGCCCCGGGACAGCTATCACCGGGGAGCTGTTTTCT.